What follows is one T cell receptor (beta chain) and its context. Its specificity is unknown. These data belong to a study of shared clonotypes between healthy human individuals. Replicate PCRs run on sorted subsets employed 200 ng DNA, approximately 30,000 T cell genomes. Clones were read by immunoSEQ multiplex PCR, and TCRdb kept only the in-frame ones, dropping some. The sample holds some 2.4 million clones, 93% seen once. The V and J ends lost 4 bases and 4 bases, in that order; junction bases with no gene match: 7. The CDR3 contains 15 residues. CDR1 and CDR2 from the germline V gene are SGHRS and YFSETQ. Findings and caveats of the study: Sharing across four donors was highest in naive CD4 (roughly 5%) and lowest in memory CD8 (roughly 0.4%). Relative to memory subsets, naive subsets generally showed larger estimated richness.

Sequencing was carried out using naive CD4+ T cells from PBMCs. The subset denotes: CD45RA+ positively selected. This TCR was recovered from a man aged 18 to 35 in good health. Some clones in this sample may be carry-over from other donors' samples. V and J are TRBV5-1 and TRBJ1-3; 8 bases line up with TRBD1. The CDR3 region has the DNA TGCGCCAGCAGCATGGACAGGGTGTCGGGAAACACCATATATTTT. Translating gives CASSMDRVSGNTIYF.